Listed below are T cell receptor beta chains from one sample, sequenced in a study of a mutant IDH1 vaccine in newly diagnosed glioma. Their specific antigens are unknown. Only in-frame clones appear in the TCRdb table, and some are missing; sequencing was by immunoSEQ multiplex PCR. The data hold 60,000 or so clones, with about 88% observed a single time. Sequenced material: PBMCs, taken from a glioma patient whose treatment included an IDH1 peptide vaccine. The receptors derive from a young man with glioma. Each CDR3 is given with its conserved first and last residue. D genes are given only for firm matches. Clone size is not always given. Where it is, it says once, few, many or a class for expanded clones.

. | TRBJ1-5 | TRBV4-1 | . | CASSRGGLNNQPQHF | TGCGCCAGCAGCCGAGGGGGACTTAATAATCAGCCCCAGCATTTT
TRBD1 | TRBJ1-3 | TRBV7-8 | . | CASSLTTGDAGNTIYF | TGTGCCAGCAGCCTTACGACAGGGGATGCTGGAAACACCATATATTTT
. | TRBJ1-3 | TRBV6-6 | . | CASSFWLNGNTIYF | TGTGCCAGCAGTTTTTGGCTGAACGGAAACACCATATATTTT
TRBD2 | TRBJ2-5 | TRBV28 | . | CASSFVGGGETQYF | TGTGCCAGCAGTTTTGTGGGGGGAGGGGAGACCCAGTACTTC
. | TRBJ1-1 | TRBV7-6 | . | CASSPRQPPGTEAFF | TGTGCCAGCAGCCCGAGACAGCCCCCGGGGACTGAAGCTTTCTTT
TRBD2 | TRBJ2-3 | TRBV4-1 | . | CATARTPGGSTDTQYF | TGCGCCACCGCACGGACCCCCGGGGGGAGCACAGATACGCAGTATTTT
TRBD1 | TRBJ1-2 | TRBV18 | . | CASSLLDRTYGYTF | TGTGCCAGCTCCCTATTGGACAGGACCTATGGCTACACCTTC
. | TRBJ2-7 | TRBV11-2 | . | CASSIRQITYEQYF | TGTGCCAGCAGCATAAGACAGATTACCTACGAGCAGTACTTC
TRBD1 | TRBJ1-1 | TRBV18 | . | CASSPWTGNTEAFF | TGTGCCAGCTCACCATGGACAGGGAACACTGAAGCTTTCTTT
TRBD1 | TRBJ1-2 | TRBV2 | . | CASLRDRVSGYTF | TGTGCCAGCCTGCGGGACAGGGTTTCGGGCTACACCTTC
TRBD2 | TRBJ2-3 | TRBV27 | . | CASSLLGGVPSTDTQYF | TGTGCCAGCAGTTTATTGGGGGGGGTTCCTAGCACAGATACGCAGTATTTT
. | TRBJ1-3 | TRBV7-9 | once | CASILTGGKGNTIYF | TGTGCCAGCATCCTGACCGGGGGCAAAGGAAACACCATATATTTT
TRBD1 | TRBJ1-3 | TRBV18 | . | CASSPPDRASGNTIYF | TGTGCCAGCTCACCCCCCGACAGGGCCTCTGGAAACACCATATATTTT
TRBD1 | TRBJ1-2 | TRBV7-7 | . | CASSLDGTGGLGYTF | TGTGCCAGCAGCTTAGACGGGACAGGGGGCCTTGGCTACACCTTC
. | TRBJ2-5 | TRBV28 | . | CASSSPLGSYQETQYF | TGTGCCAGCAGCTCCCCCCTTGGCTCCTACCAAGAGACCCAGTACTTC
TRBD2 | TRBJ2-1 | TRBV7-2 | . | CASSLAGGLSNEQFF | TGTGCCAGCAGCCTAGCGGGGGGGCTCAGCAATGAGCAGTTCTTC
TRBD1 | TRBJ1-6 | TRBV10-2 | . | CASSGQGVNSPLHF | TGCGCCAGCAGTGGACAGGGGGTTAATTCACCCCTCCACTTT
. | TRBJ1-1 | TRBV28 | few | CASSLTGRTEAFF | TGTGCCAGCAGTTTGACGGGGCGAACTGAAGCTTTCTTT
. | TRBJ1-4 | TRBV5-8 | few | CASSWDTRVEEKLFF | TGTGCCAGCAGCTGGGACACCCGGGTAGAGGAAAAACTGTTTTTT
. | TRBJ1-4 | TRBV11-2 | . | CASSDQKFRDPPGEKLFF | TGTGCCAGCAGCGACCAGAAGTTCCGGGACCCGCCCGGTGAAAAACTGTTTTTT
. | TRBJ1-4 | TRBV5-8 | . | CASSWTANEKLFF | TGTGCCAGCAGCTGGACAGCTAATGAAAAACTGTTTTTT
. | TRBJ1-2 | TRBV7-9 | . | CASSPPVRKVGGYTF | TGTGCCAGCAGCCCTCCGGTAAGGAAGGTCGGGGGCTACACCTTC
TRBD1 | TRBJ2-7 | TRBV13 | . | CASAGQGADEQYF | TGTGCCAGCGCGGGACAGGGGGCGGACGAGCAGTACTTC
TRBD2 | TRBJ2-7 | TRBV7-9 | . | CASQGLASYEQYF | TGTGCCAGCCAGGGACTAGCGAGTTACGAGCAGTACTTC
TRBD2 | TRBJ2-2 | TRBV9 | . | CASSVATGLAGGRVGELFF | TGTGCCAGCAGCGTAGCAACGGGGCTAGCGGGGGGCCGCGTCGGGGAGCTGTTTTTT
. | TRBJ1-1 | TRBV19 | . | CASKPQGFTEAFF | TGTGCCAGTAAACCTCAGGGGTTCACTGAAGCTTTCTTT
. | TRBJ1-6 | TRBV19 | . | CASKLAVFSYNSPLHF | TGTGCCAGTAAATTGGCAGTATTCTCCTATAATTCACCCCTCCACTTT
TRBD2 | TRBJ2-3 | TRBV5-1 | . | CASSLASGGTDTQYF | TGCGCCAGCAGCTTGGCTAGCGGGGGCACAGATACGCAGTATTTT